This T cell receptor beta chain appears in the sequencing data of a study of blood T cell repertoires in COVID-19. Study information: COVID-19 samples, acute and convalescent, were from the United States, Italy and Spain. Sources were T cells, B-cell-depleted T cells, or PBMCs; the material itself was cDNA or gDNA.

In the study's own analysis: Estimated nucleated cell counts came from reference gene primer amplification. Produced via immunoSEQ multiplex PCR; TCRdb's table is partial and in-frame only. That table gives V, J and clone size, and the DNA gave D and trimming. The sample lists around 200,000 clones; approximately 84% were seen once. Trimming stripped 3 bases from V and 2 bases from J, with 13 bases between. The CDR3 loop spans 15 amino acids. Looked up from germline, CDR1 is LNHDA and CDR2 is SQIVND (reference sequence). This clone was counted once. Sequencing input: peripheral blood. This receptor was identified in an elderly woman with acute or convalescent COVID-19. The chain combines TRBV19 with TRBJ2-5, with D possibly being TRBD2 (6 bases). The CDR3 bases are TGTGCCAGTAGTATGGGCGGGAAGAGACAAGAGACCCAGTACTTC. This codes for CASSMGGKRQETQYF.